The entry below gives a single T cell receptor (beta chain) sequence along with its context. The antigen this receptor binds is unknown. Base qualities were left out, and no much larger clone turns up one base away. This sample was taken from a study of T cell responses to AZD1222 COVID-19 vaccine (dated by TCRdb to the early 2020s). For the wider study: AZD1222 recipients whose second dose came at about 4 weeks and those whose second dose came at about 12 weeks were combined into one group, since spike-specific TCR depth and breadth did not differ between the two schedules. TCR sequencing was performed for 230 to 250 trial participants, of whom 200 to 220 were given two doses of AZD1222 and around 25 were given two doses of MenACWY control vaccine. Trial participants were enrolled into age subgroups of 18-55, 56-69 and 70-plus years, which contained roughly 150, 30 and 60 TCR-sequenced participants, respectively.

The intended sense of this specimen's time point label: baseline before first vaccination. Vaccinee samples came from UK trials COV001 and COV002, including a single-blind randomized controlled phase 2/3 trial of AZD1222 (ChAdOx1 nCoV-19) in healthy adults. For TCRbeta chain sequencing, PBMC samples from trial participants were taken at day 0 and at day 28 after the second dose. What the work shows at the level of the full study, not this receptor alone: Because no day 14 peak-response samples were available, repertoires were characterized only after the peak T cell response. After two AZD1222 doses, both the breadth and the depth of spike-specific TCRs were significantly higher than at day 0 and than in MenACWY recipients. Epitopes outside the regions mutated in the B.1.351 and B.1.1.7 variants were reportedly recognized by nearly half of the unique spike-specific TCRs. Vaccine-associated CD4 TCRs spanned the whole spike protein, with dominant responses in regions 160-218 and 743-854. The 56-69-year group was small, and its depth increase did not reach significance, likely because of low power. Participants were mostly white British and included more females than males, and it was suggested by the authors that clonal diversity may have been underestimated. Only a handful of AZD1222 recipients were SARS-CoV-2 seropositive at baseline, limiting conclusions about previously exposed vaccinees.

The CDR3 regions of human TCRbeta chains were analyzed by immunosequencing. The paper's data handling went like this. TCRs in the repertoires were compared against a reference library of SARS-CoV-2-specific TCRs that had been generated with the MIRA antigen-specificity platform. Breadth was defined as the fraction of unique TCRs that were SARS-CoV-2-associated. Depth was defined as the fraction of total T cells that were SARS-CoV-2-associated. Each spike-specific TCR was assigned to its reactive spike region and to a CD4 or CD8 class using the MIRA data. Log10-transformed breadth and depth values were compared by one-way ANOVA with Sidak's multiple comparisons tests. TCRdb retrieved this table from immuneACCESS and kept in-frame rearrangements only. Not all clones are present; in checked studies, unresolved V genes account for under half, and no reason is known for the remainder. V, J and clone size reflect that table, while D and trimming were determined from the DNA. Across this sample there are 80,000 to 90,000 clones, with roughly 90% seen only once. The ten largest clones add up to approximately 2.1% of the sample.

The germline V gene (reference sequence) gives CDR1 as GTSNPN and CDR2 as SVGIG. The CDR3 holds 15 amino acids from the cysteine to the phenylalanine. Only CDR3 DNA remains: 45 bases, in frame from the first base. Here V drops 2 bases and J drops 0 bases, and the junction holds 4 bases not matched to any gene. This chain joins TRBV30 to TRBJ2-1; TRBD1 agrees with 7 junctional bases. The sequencing used peripheral blood, collected on day 0 of AZD1222 vaccination. This clonotype was sampled from an adult in good health. The CDR3 protein sequence reads: CAWSLQGISYNEQFF. In nucleotide form, the sequence is TGTGCCTGGAGTTTACAGGGGATCTCCTACAATGAGCAGTTCTTC.